Given below is one TCR beta chain in context. Trimming removed 6 bases at V and 8 bases at J, with 14 bases between. The CDR3 contains 14 residues. In germline, CDR1 is ENHRY, CDR2 SYGVKD. This record comes from a study of T cells in Graves' hyperthyroidism and ophthalmopathy. Amplification targeted TCR beta CDR3 regions from RNA transcripts. The HTBI primer set served for first-round RT-PCR of the TCR CDR3. TCRdb re-called the multiplex PCR reads through MiXCR, storing one row per CDR3 protein. The sample lists just over 550,000 distinct CDR3 sequences, 40% to 55% occurring once. This chain joins TRBV10-3 and TRBJ1-6; D might be TRBD1 (5 bases). Sequencing was performed on peripheral blood or thyroid tissue (not recorded which). This clonotype was sampled from a young woman with Graves' hyperthyroidism. The CDR3 sequence: CAIREEGWDSPLHF. The CDR3 coding sequence is TGTGCCATCAGGGAGGAGGGGTGGGATTCACCCCTCCACTTT.